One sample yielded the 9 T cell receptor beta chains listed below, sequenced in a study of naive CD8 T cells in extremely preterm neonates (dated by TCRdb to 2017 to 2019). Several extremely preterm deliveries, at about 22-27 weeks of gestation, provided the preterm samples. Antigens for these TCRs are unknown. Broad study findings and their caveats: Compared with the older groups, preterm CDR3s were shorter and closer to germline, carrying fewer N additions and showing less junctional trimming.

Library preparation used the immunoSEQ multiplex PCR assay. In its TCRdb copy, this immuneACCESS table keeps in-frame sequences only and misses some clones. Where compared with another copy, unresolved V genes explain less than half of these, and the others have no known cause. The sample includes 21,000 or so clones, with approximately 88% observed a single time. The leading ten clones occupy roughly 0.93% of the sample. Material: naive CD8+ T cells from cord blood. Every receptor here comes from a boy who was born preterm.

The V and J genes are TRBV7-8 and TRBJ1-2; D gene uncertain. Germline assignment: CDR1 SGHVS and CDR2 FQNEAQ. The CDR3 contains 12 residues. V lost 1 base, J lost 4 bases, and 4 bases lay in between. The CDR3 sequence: CASSLEGYGYTF. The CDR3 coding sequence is TGTGCCAGCAGCTTAGAAGGCTATGGCTACACCTTC.

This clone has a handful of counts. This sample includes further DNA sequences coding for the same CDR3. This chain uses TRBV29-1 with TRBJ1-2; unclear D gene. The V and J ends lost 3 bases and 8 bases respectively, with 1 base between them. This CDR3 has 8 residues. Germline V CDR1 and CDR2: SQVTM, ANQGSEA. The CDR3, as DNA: TGCAGCGTTGACGGCTACACCTTC. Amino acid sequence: CSVDGYTF.

The CDR3 region has the DNA TGTGCCAGCAGCGACAACACCGGGGAGCTGTTTTTT. Translated, it gives CASSDNTGELFF. V usage is TRBV9 and J usage is TRBJ2-2; no definite D call. V was cut by 3 bases and J by 2 bases, with 2 bases left in between. Germline values: CDR1 SGDLS, CDR2 YYNGEE. This CDR3 spans 12 amino acids.

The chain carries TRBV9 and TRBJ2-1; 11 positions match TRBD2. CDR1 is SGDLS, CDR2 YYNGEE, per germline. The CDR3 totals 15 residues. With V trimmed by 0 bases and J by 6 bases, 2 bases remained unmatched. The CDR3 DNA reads TGTGCCAGCAGCGTAGATCTAGCGGGGGGCAATGAGCAGTTCTTC. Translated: CASSVDLAGGNEQFF.

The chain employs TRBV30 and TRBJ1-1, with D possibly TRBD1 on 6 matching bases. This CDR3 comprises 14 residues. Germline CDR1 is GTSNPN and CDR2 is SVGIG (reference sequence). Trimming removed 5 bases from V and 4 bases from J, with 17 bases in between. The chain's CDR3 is CAWGGGASLTEAFF. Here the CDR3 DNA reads TGTGCCTGGGGGGGCGGGGCGAGCCTCACTGAAGCTTTCTTT.

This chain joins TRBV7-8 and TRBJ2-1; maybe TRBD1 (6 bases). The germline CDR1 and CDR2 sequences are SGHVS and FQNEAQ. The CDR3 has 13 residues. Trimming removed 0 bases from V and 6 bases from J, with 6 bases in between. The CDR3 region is CASSLAGGNEQFF. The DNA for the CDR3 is TGTGCCAGCAGCTTAGCAGGGGGCAATGAGCAGTTCTTC. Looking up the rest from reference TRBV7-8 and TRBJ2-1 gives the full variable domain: GAGVSQSPRYKVAKRGQDVALRCDPISGHVSLFWYQQALGQGPEFLTYFQNEAQLDKSGLPSDRFFAERPEGSVSTLKIQRTQQEDSAVYLCASSLAGGNEQFFGPGTRLTVL.

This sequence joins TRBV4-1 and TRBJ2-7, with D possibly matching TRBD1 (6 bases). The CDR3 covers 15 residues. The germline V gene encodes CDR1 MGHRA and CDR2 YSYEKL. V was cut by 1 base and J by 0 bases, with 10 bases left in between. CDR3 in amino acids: CASSQVRGSSYEQYF. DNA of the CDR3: TGCGCCAGCAGCCAAGTTAGGGGGAGCTCCTACGAGCAGTACTTC.

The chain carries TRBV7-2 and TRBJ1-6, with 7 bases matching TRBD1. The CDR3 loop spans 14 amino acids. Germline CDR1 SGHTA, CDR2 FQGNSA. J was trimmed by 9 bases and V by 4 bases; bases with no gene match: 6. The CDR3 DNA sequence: TGTGCCAGCAGCTCGGGGGACAGTTCTTCACCCCTCCACTTT. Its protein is CASSSGDSSSPLHF.

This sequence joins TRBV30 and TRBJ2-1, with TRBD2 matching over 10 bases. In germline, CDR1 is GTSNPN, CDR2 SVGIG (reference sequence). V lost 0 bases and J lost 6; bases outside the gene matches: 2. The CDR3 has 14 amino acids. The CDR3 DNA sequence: TGTGCCTGGAGTGTAGCGGGGGGGCCCAATGAGCAGTTCTTC. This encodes CAWSVAGGPNEQFF.